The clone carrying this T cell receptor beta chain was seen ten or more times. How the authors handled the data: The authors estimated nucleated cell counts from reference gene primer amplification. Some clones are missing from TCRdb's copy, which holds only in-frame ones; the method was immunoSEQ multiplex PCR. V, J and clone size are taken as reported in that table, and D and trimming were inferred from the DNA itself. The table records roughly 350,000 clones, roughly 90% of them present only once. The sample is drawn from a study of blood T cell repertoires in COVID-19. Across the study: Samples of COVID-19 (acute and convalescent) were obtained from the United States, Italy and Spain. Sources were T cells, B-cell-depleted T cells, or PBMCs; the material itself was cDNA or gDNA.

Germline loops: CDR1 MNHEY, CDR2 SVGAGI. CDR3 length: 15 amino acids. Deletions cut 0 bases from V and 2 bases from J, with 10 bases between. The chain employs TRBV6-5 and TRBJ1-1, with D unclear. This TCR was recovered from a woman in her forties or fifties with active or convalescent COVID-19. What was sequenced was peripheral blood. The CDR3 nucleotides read TGTGCCAGCAGTTACTCAACAAATTCTAACACTGAAGCTTTCTTT. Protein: CASSYSTNSNTEAFF.